This entry lists 10 T cell receptor beta chains sequenced from one sample in a study of T cell repertoires in cytomegalovirus infection. TCRdb processed the reads anew with MiXCR; each CDR3 protein has one entry. The repertoire holds roughly 120,000 distinct CDR3 sequences, with around 30% as singletons. Antigen specificity for these receptors is unknown. Specimen: CD8+ T cells from cultured PBMCs, collected from culture after CMV antigen stimulation. These receptors were collected from a human donor in good health (CMV status not recorded). Some clones in this sample may be carry-over from other donors' samples.

The rearrangement joins TRBV5-1 to TRBJ1-2, with 11 bases fitting TRBD1. After removal of 3 bases from V and 7 bases from J, the junction contained 5 bases not matched to a gene. The V gene's germline CDR1 is SGHRS and CDR2 YFSETQ. This CDR3 has 14 amino acids. The CDR3 region has the DNA TGCGCCAGCAGCTCGGACAGGGGGCGATCTGGCTACACCTTC. Translating gives CASSSDRGRSGYTF.

This clonotype turned up a few times. The chain uses TRBV29-1 and TRBJ1-5, with D possibly TRBD1 on 5 matching bases. This CDR3 spans 20 amino acids. V was pared by 7 bases and J by 3 bases, with 34 bases between. The V gene's germline CDR1 is SQVTM and CDR2 ANQGSEA. The CDR3 DNA reads TGCAGCGCCGAGGATTGGGGACCCAGCTCCGTGACCACTTACAATCAGCCCCAGCATTTT. Encoded protein: CSAEDWGPSSVTTYNQPQHF. Together with reference TRBV29-1 and TRBJ1-5, the CDR3 gives the full variable domain: SAVISQKPSRDICQRGTSLTIQCQVDSQVTMMFWYRQQPGQSLTLIATANQGSEATYESGFVIDKFPISRPNLTFSTLTVSNMSPEDSSIYLCSAEDWGPSSVTTYNQPQHFGDGTRLSIL.

Many counts were recorded for this clonotype. This chain connects TRBV6-8 to TRBJ2-3, with D possibly TRBD1 on 6 matching bases. CDR1 and CDR2 (germline): MNHGY, SAAAGT. Between the trimmed V and J ends, which lost 4 bases and 0 bases, there was a span of 14 bases. This CDR3 has 16 residues. The CDR3 DNA follows: TGTGCCAGCAGTTCATCGAGGACAGAGAGCACAGATACGCAGTATTTT. It specifies CASSSSRTESTDTQYF.

This clonotype was seen ten or more times. The V and J genes are TRBV7-2 and TRBJ2-3; D ambiguous. V lost 0 bases to trimming and J lost 4 bases, with 8 bases between them. Germline V lookup: CDR1 SGHTA, CDR2 FQGNSA. CDR3 size: 14 residues. The CDR3, as DNA: TGTGCCAGCAGCTTAGCCGGTGGTTCAGATACGCAGTATTTT. Its protein is CASSLAGGSDTQYF.

This clonotype was seen more than once but under ten times. The V call is TRBV2, the J call TRBJ1-4; D possibly corresponds to TRBD1 (5 bases). The CDR3 sequence is 13 residues long. V lost 9 bases and J lost 4, with 12 bases in between. CDR1 SNHLY and CDR2 FYNNEI come from the germline V gene. The CDR3 DNA sequence: TGTGCCAGTCAGACAGTCAATAATGAAAAACTGTTTTTT. Its translation is CASQTVNNEKLFF. Complete variable domain (other parts from reference TRBV2 and TRBJ1-4): EPEVTQTPSHQVTQMGQEVILRCVPISNHLYFYWYRQILGQKVEFLVSFYNNEISEKSEIFDDQFSVERPDGSNFTLKIRSTKLEDSAMYFCASQTVNNEKLFFGSGTQLSVL.

This clonotype was seen more than once but under ten times. The V and J genes are TRBV6-5 and TRBJ1-1, with D unclear. Germline CDR1 is MNHEY and CDR2 is SVGAGI. V was shortened by 0 bases and J by 5 bases, with 10 bases between the two germline ends. This CDR3 has 14 amino acids. CDR3 sequence: CASSYSNWGTEAFF. The CDR3 DNA is TGTGCCAGCAGTTACTCGAATTGGGGAACTGAAGCTTTCTTT.

This clonotype was detected many times. The chain combines TRBV7-6 with TRBJ1-2; D not certain. V shed 3 bases and J shed 7 bases, with 15 bases lying between them. Germline lookup yields CDR1 SGHVS and CDR2 FNYEAQ. This CDR3 spans 14 amino acids. The DNA for the CDR3 is TGTGCCAGCAGCTTGTCGGGCTTCGGAAGTGGCTACACCTTC. This codes for CASSLSGFGSGYTF.

This clonotype occurred many times. The genes are TRBV4-1 and TRBJ1-6; D is unresolved. Per the germline V gene, CDR1 is MGHRA and CDR2 is YSYEKL. V lost 3 bases to trimming and J lost 14 bases, with 17 bases between them. This CDR3 region has 14 residues. DNA of the CDR3: TGCGCCAGCAGCCAGGTTATCGGTTCACTTACCCTCCACTTT. Amino acid sequence: CASSQVIGSLTLHF.

J is TRBJ2-1 and V is TRBV5-3, with TRBD2 identical over 13 bases. TRBV5-3 is placed among ORFs of uncertain function. CDR3 length: 17 residues. Germline trimming cut 8 bases from V and 3 bases from J; bases unmatched to any gene: 11. As DNA, the CDR3 is TGTGCCAGCAGCCCGGGGACTAGCGGGGCTTTCTACAATGAGCAGTTCTTC. Translation: CASSPGTSGAFYNEQFF.

The chain uses TRBV27 and TRBJ2-7, with 11 positions matching TRBD1. V shed 8 bases, J shed 2 bases, and the junction held 5 bases outside the gene matches. This CDR3 comprises 14 residues. CDR1 is MNHEY, CDR2 SMNVEV, per germline (reference sequence). CDR3 sequence reads: CASAAGQGAYEQYF. The CDR3 bases are TGTGCCAGCGCAGCGGGACAGGGGGCCTACGAGCAGTACTTC.